The rows below give T cell receptor beta chains drawn from one sample of a study of tumor-infiltrating lymphocytes in primary liver carcinoma. TCRdb called the multiplex PCR reads again in MiXCR, with one record for every CDR3 protein. The repertoire includes about 210,000 distinct CDR3 sequences, around four fifths of them detected once, and less than 20% sits in the top ten. Input material: tumor tissue from primary liver carcinoma. These receptors all come from a middle-aged man with primary liver carcinoma and hepatitis B virus infection. The CDR3 runs from the conserved cysteine through the conserved F or W. A D gene is named only where the DNA matches it firmly.

d_call: .; v_call: TRBV4-1; cdr3_aa: CASIQEGTAGRKQFF
d_call: TRBD1; v_call: TRBV7-9; cdr3_aa: CASSPDRGGEQYF
d_call: .; v_call: TRBV6-1; cdr3_aa: CASRVFQDRGRSGANVLTF
d_call: .; v_call: TRBV11-2; cdr3_aa: CASILDPQGGYTDTQYF
d_call: TRBD1; v_call: TRBV6-2/TRBV6-3; cdr3_aa: CASGLGTASYYEQYF
d_call: .; v_call: TRBV14; cdr3_aa: CDSSPRTVLGYNEKFF
d_call: .; v_call: TRBV28; cdr3_aa: CASSSPPGTRLTYEQYF
d_call: .; v_call: TRBV7-2; cdr3_aa: CASSFGGETQYF
d_call: .; v_call: TRBV7-2; cdr3_aa: CVSSSKSGHFYGYTF
d_call: TRBD1; v_call: TRBV6-6; cdr3_aa: CATAWGTGASYTF
d_call: .; v_call: TRBV12-3/TRBV12-4; cdr3_aa: CTSSSRTAHYNEHYF
d_call: TRBD2; v_call: TRBV29-1; cdr3_aa: CSVETGTSGITGELFF
d_call: .; v_call: TRBV12-3/TRBV12-4; cdr3_aa: CASSPRLRTNTGELLF
d_call: .; v_call: TRBV12-3/TRBV12-4; cdr3_aa: CASSLPLLAGTYNEQFF